This T cell receptor beta chain was sequenced during a study of patients and donors after allogeneic stem cell transplantation. TCRdb reprocessed the RT-PCR reads via MiXCR and lists one record per CDR3 protein. This sample carries more than 850,000 distinct CDR3 sequences, under 20% of them seen once, and the ten largest clones take around 6%. The CDR3 loop spans 18 amino acids. Germline V gene data show CDR1 as MNHEY and CDR2 as SMNVEV (reference sequence). V shed 1 base, J shed 3 bases, and the junction held 15 bases outside the gene matches. The clonotype originates from a human donor who was either an allogeneic HSCT recipient or a stem cell or donor lymphocyte infusion donor (not recorded which). It is not recorded whose cells these are; they may come from a transplant donor. The genes are TRBV27 and TRBJ2-7, with 7 bases lining up with TRBD2. Material: blood, either unsorted or a sorted T cell fraction (not recorded which). CDR3 in DNA: TGTGCCAGCAGTTTATATCGGCTGGGCAGGGAGGGCCACTACGAGCAGTACTTC. Residues: CASSLYRLGREGHYEQYF.